Presented here are 21 T cell receptor beta chains from one specimen sequenced in a study of technical replicates of blood from a handful of donors. Using immunoSEQ multiplex PCR, the repertoire was profiled, and TCRdb retains in-frame clones only, with some absent. The sample records tens of thousands of clones, under 99% being singletons. The material sequenced was T cells isolated from PBMCs. Every receptor here comes from a human donor in good health.

The chain combines TRBV30 with TRBJ2-1, with D possibly matching TRBD1 (6 bases). This CDR3 comprises 13 residues. From germline, CDR1 is GTSNPN and CDR2 SVGIG (reference sequence). V was clipped by 0 bases and J by 4 bases, with 7 bases between them. The DNA of the CDR3 is TGTGCCTGGAGTGTAGGGGGTTACAATGAGCAGTTCTTC. Residues: CAWSVGGYNEQFF.

The chain is built from TRBV9 and TRBJ1-4; 9 positions agree with TRBD1. J was trimmed by 7 bases and V by 4 bases; bases with no gene match: 8. Germline lookup yields CDR1 SGDLS and CDR2 YYNGEE. The CDR3 contains 15 residues. In nucleotides, the CDR3 is TGTGCCAGCAGCATACAGGGGGCGCCCGGTGAAAAACTGTTTTTT. It encodes CASSIQGAPGEKLFF. Based on the CDR3 plus reference TRBV9 and TRBJ1-4, the full variable domain is DSGVTQTPKHLITATGQRVTLRCSPRSGDLSVYWYQQSLDQGLQFLIQYYNGEERAKGNILERFSAQQFPDLHSELNLSSLELGDSALYFCASSIQGAPGEKLFFGSGTQLSVL.

The rearrangement links TRBV7-6 to TRBJ1-2; possible D gene TRBD1, 5 bases. The germline gives CDR1 SGHVS, CDR2 FNYEAQ. The CDR3 totals 14 residues. Trimming left V 5 bases short and J 7 bases short, with 17 bases between. The CDR3 region has the DNA TGTGCCAGCAGCCCCCACGGGTTAGGGGTTGGCTACACCTTC. Translation: CASSPHGLGVGYTF.

This chain joins TRBV27 and TRBJ2-1; possible D gene TRBD2, 5 bases. The CDR3 runs to 14 residues. Germline CDR1 MNHEY, CDR2 SMNVEV (reference sequence). V lost 3 bases and J 9 bases, leaving 15 bases between the germline ends. DNA of the CDR3: TGTGCCAGCAGTTTTTACCTCAGAAGCGGTGAGCAGTTCTTC. Amino acid sequence: CASSFYLRSGEQFF.

This sequence joins TRBV27 and TRBJ2-1; TRBD1 might be the D (6 bases). The CDR3 length is 11 residues. In germline, CDR1 is MNHEY, CDR2 SMNVEV (reference sequence). V lost 6 bases to trimming and J lost 8 bases, with 8 bases between them. The CDR3 loop reads CASRTGHEQFF. The DNA for the CDR3 is TGTGCCAGCAGAACAGGGCATGAGCAGTTCTTC.

This chain uses TRBV30 with TRBJ2-7; D perhaps matches TRBD2 (6 bases). Per germline, CDR1 GTSNPN and CDR2 SVGIG (reference sequence). CDR3 length: 13 amino acids. With 0 bases removed from V and 7 bases from J, the gap between germline ends came to 13 bases. The CDR3 is CAWSVSGVGEQYF. CDR3 coding DNA: TGTGCCTGGAGTGTATCGGGAGTAGGAGAGCAGTACTTC. Variable domain in full (rest from reference TRBV30 and TRBJ2-7): SQTIHQWPATLVQPVGSPLSLECTVEGTSNPNLYWYRQAAGRGLQLLFYSVGIGQISSEVPQNLSASRPQDRQFILSSKKLLLSDSGFYLCAWSVSGVGEQYFGPGTRLTVT.

This chain connects TRBV23-1 to TRBJ1-4; no clear D. TRBV23-1 is an ORF for which the function is uncertain. This CDR3 has 12 amino acids. Trimming took 5 bases from V and 7 from J, leaving 8 bases between them. This CDR3 reads CASSLGGEKLFF. For the CDR3, the DNA is TGCGCCAGCAGTTTAGGAGGTGAAAAACTGTTTTTT.

This rearrangement joins TRBV4-3 to TRBJ2-7; TRBD2 matches at 7 bases. Germline trimming cut 0 bases from V and 4 bases from J; bases unmatched to any gene: 3. Germline loops: CDR1 LGHNA, CDR2 YSLEER. The CDR3 runs to 14 residues. The CDR3 sequence: CASSQDSGLYEQYF. CDR3 DNA: TGCGCCAGCAGCCAAGATAGCGGGCTGTACGAGCAGTACTTC.

The chain employs TRBV28 and TRBJ1-1; 9 positions match TRBD1. The junction had 11 bases not matched to a gene; V was cut back by 7 bases and J by 5 bases. Germline V gene sequence: CDR1 MDHEN, CDR2 SYDVKM. The CDR3 runs 15 residues. The DNA for the CDR3 is TGTGCCAGCACCTATCCGACAGGGGGGCGAACTGAAGCTTTCTTT. Its translation is CASTYPTGGRTEAFF.

The chain carries TRBV7-3 and TRBJ1-1; 9 positions agree with TRBD1. Germline V gene sequence: CDR1 SGHTA, CDR2 FQGTGA. The CDR3 is 14 amino acids. After removal of 5 bases from V and 5 bases from J, the junction contained 6 bases not matched to a gene. CDR3 in amino acids: CASSTGTGNTEAFF. The CDR3 bases are TGTGCCAGCAGCACCGGGACAGGGAATACTGAAGCTTTCTTT. The complete variable domain, with remaining parts taken from reference TRBV7-3 and TRBJ1-1, reads GAGVSQTPSNKVTEKGKYVELRCDPISGHTALYWYRQSLGQGPEFLIYFQGTGAADDSGLPNDRFFAVRPEGSVSTLKIQRTERGDSAVYLCASSTGTGNTEAFFGQGTRLTVV.

This chain connects TRBV5-5 to TRBJ2-7; the match to TRBD2 covers 8 bases. The germline CDR1 and CDR2 sequences are SGHKS and YYEKEE (reference sequence). The ends lost 4 bases at V and 7 bases at J; junction bases unmatched: 10. The CDR3 contains 14 residues. This CDR3 is CASSVPGLEREQYF. The CDR3 nucleotides read TGTGCCAGCAGCGTTCCGGGACTAGAACGGGAGCAGTACTTC.

This chain links TRBV5-1 with TRBJ1-4; D unresolved. V was trimmed by 0 bases and J by 8 bases, leaving 17 bases between them. Looked up from germline, CDR1 is SGHRS and CDR2 is YFSETQ. The CDR3 has 16 amino acids. CDR3 coding DNA: TGCGCCAGCAGCTTGGATGGGCCCGGGATGGGGGAAAAACTGTTTTTT. Its protein is CASSLDGPGMGEKLFF.

The V and J genes are TRBV6-5 and TRBJ1-2; a weak D match, TRBD1 (6 bases). V dropped 0 bases and J dropped 3 bases, with 8 bases sitting between them. Germline V lookup: CDR1 MNHEY, CDR2 SVGAGI. This CDR3 has 14 amino acids. The CDR3 coding sequence is TGTGCCAGCAGTTACTCGACAGGACACTATGGCTACACCTTC. Translating gives CASSYSTGHYGYTF.

The chain employs TRBV13 and TRBJ2-5, with 10 nucleotides matching TRBD2. V shed 1 base and J 4 bases; nucleotides not matched to a gene: 3. This CDR3 has 15 amino acids. Germline V gene data show CDR1 as PRHDT and CDR2 as FYEKMQ (reference sequence). CDR3 bases: TGTGCCAGCAGCTTAGCCCTAGCGGGAGTAGAGACCCAGTACTTC. Residues: CASSLALAGVETQYF.

The chain couples TRBV11-2 to TRBJ1-1; a possible D gene is TRBD1 (6 bases). The CDR3 spans 14 residues. Germline CDR1 SGHAT, CDR2 FQNNGV. Trimming shortened V by 5 bases and J by 1 base, and 11 bases separated the two germline ends. CDR3 nucleotides: TGTGCCAGCAGCCCACTACAGGGGAACACTGAAGCTTTCTTT. It is translated as CASSPLQGNTEAFF.

J is TRBJ2-7 and V is TRBV4-2; 7 bases align to TRBD2. Germline V gene sequence: CDR1 LGHNA, CDR2 YNFKEQ. With V trimmed by 1 base and J by 6 bases, 12 bases remained unmatched. This CDR3 spans 16 amino acids. The DNA of the CDR3 is TGTGCCAGCAGCCAAGTTCTGTCTCGGCTAGCGGCCGAGCAGTACTTC. This gives the protein CASSQVLSRLAAEQYF.

This sequence joins TRBV15 and TRBJ2-6, with 7 bases lining up with TRBD2. Germline values: CDR1 LNHNV, CDR2 YYDKDF (reference sequence). V shed 0 bases, J shed 3 bases, and the junction held 5 bases outside the gene matches. This CDR3 contains 17 residues. CDR3 amino acids: CATSRDRLAFGANVLTF. CDR3 sequence (DNA): TGTGCCACCAGCAGAGACCGACTAGCATTTGGGGCCAACGTCCTGACTTTC.

The chain uses TRBV28 and TRBJ2-5; no firm D call. V lost 7 bases and J lost 0, with 6 bases in between. The germline V gene encodes CDR1 MDHEN and CDR2 SYDVKM. The CDR3 is made up of 12 amino acids. For the CDR3, the DNA is TGTGCCAGCAATCGAGACCAAGAGACCCAGTACTTC. As protein: CASNRDQETQYF.

The chain couples TRBV19 to TRBJ2-3, with 11 bases identical to TRBD2. V shed 4 bases and J 5 bases; nucleotides not matched to a gene: 8. Germline CDR1 reads LNHDA; CDR2 reads SQIVND (reference sequence). The CDR3 is made up of 16 amino acids. The CDR3 bases are TGTGCCAGTAGTAAAGCCCTAGCGGGAGGTCTAGATACGCAGTATTTT. As protein: CASSKALAGGLDTQYF.

The chain has TRBV7-3 and TRBJ1-1, with D possibly TRBD1 on 5 matching bases. Germline values: CDR1 SGHTA, CDR2 FQGTGA. Trimming cost V 5 bases and J 1 base, with 17 bases left between them. The CDR3 is 16 residues long. The CDR3 region has the DNA TGTGCCAGCAGCCCCGGGGGGACTGGGCCGAACACTGAAGCTTTCTTT. As protein: CASSPGGTGPNTEAFF.

The rearrangement joins TRBV6-1 to TRBJ2-7; 8 nucleotides line up with TRBD1. This CDR3 is built from 12 residues. Germline V gene data show CDR1 as MNHNS and CDR2 as SASEGT. The junction had 3 bases not matched to a gene; V was cut back by 8 bases and J by 3 bases. The CDR3 DNA is TGTGCCAGCCCCGGACAGGGCTACGAGCAGTACTTC. It is translated as CASPGQGYEQYF.